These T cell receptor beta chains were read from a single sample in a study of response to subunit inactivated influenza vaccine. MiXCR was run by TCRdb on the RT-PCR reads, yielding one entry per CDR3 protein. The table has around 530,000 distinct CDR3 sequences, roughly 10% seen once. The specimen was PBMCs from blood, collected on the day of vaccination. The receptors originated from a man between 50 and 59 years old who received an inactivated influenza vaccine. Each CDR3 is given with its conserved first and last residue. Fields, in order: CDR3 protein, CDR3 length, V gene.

CDR3: CASRGAGVGEQYF
length: 13
V: TRBV12-3/TRBV12-4

CDR3: CASSQIGRNTDTQYF
length: 15
V: TRBV14

CDR3: CSATRQSNTGELFF
length: 14
V: TRBV20-1

CDR3: CASSDGTDTQYF
length: 12
V: TRBV5-1

CDR3: CSASYGTGQETQYF
length: 14
V: TRBV20-1

CDR3: CASSSSPEGVRNSPLHF
length: 17
V: TRBV5-1

CDR3: CASRLGWYGYTF
length: 12
V: TRBV6-5

CDR3: CASRKAGANTDTQYF
length: 15
V: TRBV28

CDR3: CASSNSGGARYEQYF
length: 15
V: TRBV6-2/TRBV6-3

CDR3: CASSQDGGVRSREQFF
length: 16
V: TRBV3-1

CDR3: CASSQEQGVSYNEQFF
length: 16
V: TRBV3-1

CDR3: CAGSKGMNTEAFF
length: 13
V: TRBV7-9

CDR3: CASASTVNSPLHF
length: 13
V: TRBV28

CDR3: CASSYRGDGRQAFF
length: 14
V: TRBV6-5

CDR3: CSAIPAGVAYEQYF
length: 14
V: TRBV20-1

CDR3: CASSQVGGEETQYF
length: 14
V: TRBV4-1

CDR3: CASSESRAMETQYF
length: 14
V: TRBV2

CDR3: CASSTAMQTQYF
length: 12
V: TRBV12-3/TRBV12-4

CDR3: CASSLVGTNNNEQFF
length: 15
V: TRBV5-6

CDR3: CASSFTGLVYEQYF
length: 14
V: TRBV12-3/TRBV12-4

CDR3: CSVVKLDGGTDTQYF
length: 15
V: TRBV29-1

CDR3: CASSQQQGGTGELFF
length: 15
V: TRBV4-2

CDR3: CASSLSWGPINSPLHF
length: 16
V: TRBV27

CDR3: CATSRVTSGTYNEQFF
length: 16
V: TRBV15

CDR3: CSARVGTSNEQFF
length: 13
V: TRBV20-1

CDR3: CASSHRTAQETQYF
length: 14
V: TRBV3-1

CDR3: CASSHRFQGESYNEQFF
length: 17
V: TRBV9

CDR3: CASRSAGTMGEQYF
length: 14
V: TRBV6-2/TRBV6-3

CDR3: CASSSLAYNTGELFF
length: 15
V: TRBV6-5

CDR3: CAIMGDADGTEAFF
length: 14
V: TRBV10-3

CDR3: CSARDEGHYGYTF
length: 13
V: TRBV20-1

CDR3: CASSKGFGVRSSYNEQFF
length: 18
V: TRBV27

CDR3: CASSQEGGREQYF
length: 13
V: TRBV4-1

CDR3: CASRLRVMHSGANVLTF
length: 17
V: TRBV27

CDR3: CASSADSNNEKLFF
length: 14
V: TRBV5-1

CDR3: CASSENLDTDTQYF
length: 14
V: TRBV10-1

CDR3: CSARDRTGGWETQYF
length: 15
V: TRBV20-1

CDR3: CASSLAGGGMNEQFF
length: 15
V: TRBV7-2